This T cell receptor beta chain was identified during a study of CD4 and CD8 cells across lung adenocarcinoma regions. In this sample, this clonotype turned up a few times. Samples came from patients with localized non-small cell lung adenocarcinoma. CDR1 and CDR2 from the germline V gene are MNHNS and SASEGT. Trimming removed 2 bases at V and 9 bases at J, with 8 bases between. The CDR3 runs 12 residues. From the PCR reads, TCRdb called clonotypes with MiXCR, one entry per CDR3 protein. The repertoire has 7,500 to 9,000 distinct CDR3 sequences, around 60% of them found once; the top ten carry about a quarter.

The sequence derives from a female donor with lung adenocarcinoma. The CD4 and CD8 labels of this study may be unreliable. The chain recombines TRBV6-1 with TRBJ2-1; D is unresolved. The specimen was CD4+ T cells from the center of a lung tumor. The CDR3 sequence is CASSENGGEQFF. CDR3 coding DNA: TGTGCCAGCAGTGAAAATGGTGGTGAGCAGTTCTTC.